This T cell receptor beta chain was identified in a study of human T cells and chemical hapten exposure (dated by TCRdb to about 2021). Concerning the study at large: For sensitization, 2% DPC in acetone was applied to a roughly 2 cm by roughly 2 cm area of upper inner arm skin. Nearly 30 alopecia patients gave blood for TCR sequencing at one to four time points (pre-sensitization, 2, 6 and 24 weeks). Libraries were pooled for sequencing, and variation in per-sample TCR yields was attributed mainly to small differences in library volumes within the pool. Throughout the study period of around 25 weeks, patients also received therapeutic DPC doses to the scalp every week. Blood samples were taken from patients before sensitization (week 0) and at 2, 6 and about 24 weeks after DPC sensitization. The mostly female patient cohort included alopecia areata with under or over 50% scalp involvement, alopecia totalis and alopecia universalis. In alopecia patients, the study followed how the peripheral blood TCR repertoire changed in vivo over primary and secondary sensitization to diphenylcyclopropenone (DPC), a hapten. Patch testing was performed on the upper back with Finn chambers containing 0.01% DPC, and the patch tests were scored after 6 days according to International Contact Dermatitis Research Group standards.

A word on this clonotype: Its antigen remains undetermined. There are no base qualities to consult, and no much larger clone falls within one base.

In the germline V gene, CDR1 corresponds to SNHLY and CDR2 to FYNNEI. The CDR3 holds 16 amino acids from the cysteine to the phenylalanine. Only CDR3 DNA remains: 48 bases, in frame from the first base. Deletion took 6 bases off V and 0 bases off J, with a span of 16 bases between the germline ends. What the work shows at the level of the full study, not this receptor alone: Alopecia, a presumed autoimmune disease, was present in all patients, so the immune response of the patients might differ from that of healthy individuals. The number of TCRs above 1 in 1000 frequency did not change with DPC sensitization; there was no evidence of global repertoire structure alterations. Patch test score correlated positively with the number of PT1 expanded TCRs, reaching significance at thresholds 8, 16 and 32 but not at 4. Repeated subsampling changed both the strength of the expansion versus patch-test correlation and the threshold at which the correlation became significant. Expanded TCRs formed significantly more large CDR3 similarity clusters than pre-sensitization or healthy control sets, consistent with antigen-driven responses.

The time point label corresponds to: pre-sensitization, week 0. What this sample's treatment or condition label stands for: therapeutic diphenylcyclopropenone sensitization with weekly scalp DPC. Blood at each patch-test visit was drawn before the patch test was applied. Patients were considered eligible if aged 18 to 70, diagnosed with alopecia and deemed suitable for DPC therapy, and patients were excluded if pregnant. Total RNA was extracted from unfractionated whole blood that had been collected in Tempus Blood RNA tubes. The library was prepared using RACE. This sample was sequenced with a NextSeq 500. Library preparation attached unique molecular identifiers to individual cDNA molecules for quantitative, reproducible TCR counting. Both TCR alpha and TCR beta chains were sequenced from each blood RNA sample. Concerning the study's data processing: Samples had a median of about 90,000 TCRs, with a range from about 23,224 to 750,000. V, J and CDR3 annotation of the TCR reads was carried out using the Decombinator software suite. For PS versus PT1 abundance plots, all samples were subsampled to the same number of TCRs (28,000). TCRs were defined as expanded if absent before sensitization and observed at least eight times at the 2-week time point. TCRdb took the public reads, trimmed them with fastp at Q25, ran MiXCR for clone calling and kept in-frame beta chains. Rows are unified per CDR3 protein, each entry keeping the most common DNA and genes. TCRdb, not the original authors, processed these V and J calls. The table for this sample lists around 300,000 distinct CDR3 sequences; approximately 7.5% of them were counted only once. The ten largest clones represent approximately 1.2% of the sample.

Here the chain combines TRBV2 and TRBJ2-3, with the D call tentatively TRBD1 or TRBD2, each fitting 5 bases. The receptor comes from a man between 18 and 35 years old with alopecia areata. Some clones in this sample may be carry-over from other donors' samples. The input for sequencing was whole blood, taken in connection with sensitization to the hapten diphenylcyclopropenone (DPC). In nucleotide form, the sequence is TGTGCCAGCAGCGGGGCTCCTACCCCTAGCACAGATACGCAGTATTTT. Translated, it gives CASSGAPTPSTDTQYF.